This TCR beta chain was captured in a study of shared clonotypes between healthy human individuals. The investigators split CD4+ cells into a CD45RA+ naive subset and a CD45RA-negative memory subset. V trimming: 4 bases; J trimming: 3 bases; junction bases outside the gene matches: 4. Per the germline V gene, CDR1 is KGHSH and CDR2 is LQKENI. CDR3 size: 15 residues. Deep was the level used in running the assay. The repertoire was sequenced with immunoSEQ multiplex PCR; TCRdb's copy has only in-frame clones and lacks some. The table includes 2 million to 2.5 million clones, more than 80% detected once.

The specimen was naive CD4+ T cells from PBMCs. Stated subset: CD45RA+ positively selected. The V call is TRBV18, the J call TRBJ2-3, with 10 bases that match TRBD1. The TCR originated in a man between 18 and 35 years old in good health. Some clones in this sample may be carry-over from other donors' samples. CDR3 sequence reads: CASSRGTGVTDTQYF. Written as DNA, the CDR3 is TGTGCCAGCTCACGGGGGACAGGGGTGACAGATACGCAGTATTTT.